This entry lists 13 T cell receptor beta chains sequenced from one sample in a study of T cell responses to AZD1222 COVID-19 vaccine. The assay was immunoSEQ multiplex PCR, and TCRdb's table has in-frame clones only and misses some. The data show 100,000 to 150,000 clones, with more than 90% seen just once and about 1.9% held by the top ten. The sequenced sample was peripheral blood, obtained 28 days after the second AZD1222 dose. The receptors were sampled from an adult who received the AZD1222 COVID-19 vaccine.

This rearrangement joins TRBV2 to TRBJ2-5; D possibly corresponds to TRBD2 (5 bases). V dropped 7 bases and J dropped 4 bases, with 13 bases sitting between them. Germline V gene sequence: CDR1 SNHLY, CDR2 FYNNEI. The CDR3 is 13 amino acids. The CDR3 protein is CASKSGIRETQYF. The CDR3, as DNA: TGTGCCAGCAAATCCGGGATCCGAGAGACCCAGTACTTC.

This clone was seen more than once but under ten times. This chain connects TRBV5-1 to TRBJ1-1; 11 bases align to TRBD1. The V gene end was trimmed by 4 bases and the J gene end by 4 bases; junction bases not matched to a gene: 3. Germline V gives CDR1 SGHRS, CDR2 YFSETQ. The length of the CDR3 is 14 residues. The CDR3 loop reads CASSSGTGGTEAFF. The DNA for the CDR3 is TGCGCCAGCAGCAGCGGGACAGGGGGCACTGAAGCTTTCTTT. The full variable domain, with the rest looked up from reference TRBV5-1 and TRBJ1-1, is KAGVTQTPRYLIKTRGQQVTLSCSPISGHRSVSWYQQTPGQGLQFLFEYFSETQRNKGNFPGRFSGRQFSNSRSEMNVSTLELGDSALYLCASSSGTGGTEAFFGQGTRLTVV.

The chain combines TRBV6-1 with TRBJ2-3; tentatively, D is TRBD1 or TRBD2 (6 bases each). The CDR3 length is 14 residues. V lost 4 bases, J lost 1 base, and 9 bases lay in between. Germline V gene lookup returns CDR1 MNHNS and CDR2 SASEGT. As DNA, the CDR3 is TGTGCCAGCAGTGTGGAGGGGGGCACAGATACGCAGTATTTT. Encoded protein: CASSVEGGTDTQYF.

The chain is built from TRBV5-5 and TRBJ2-4; 10 nucleotides align to TRBD1. The V gene end was trimmed by 4 bases and the J gene end by 10 bases; junction bases not matched to a gene: 11. This CDR3 has 15 amino acids. From germline, CDR1 is SGHKS and CDR2 YYEKEE (reference sequence). CDR3 residues: CASSPRSGTGVIQYF. CDR3 coding DNA: TGTGCCAGCAGCCCCCGGTCGGGGACAGGGGTAATTCAGTACTTC.

This clone was detected only a few times. This chain connects TRBV11-3 to TRBJ2-7; D may correspond to TRBD1 or TRBD2 (5 bases each). Germline V gives CDR1 SGHNT, CDR2 YENEEA. This CDR3 has 13 amino acids. DNA of the CDR3: TGTGCCAGCAGCCTAGACAGCCGGGGCGAGCAGTACGTC. It yields the protein CASSLDSRGEQYV.

DNA for the CDR3: TGTGCCACCTCTCGTAAGGCTAGCGGGAGAAAGTCCGGGGATGAGCAGTTCTTC. Translation gives CATSRKASGRKSGDEQFF. The chain is built from TRBV11-3 and TRBJ2-1, with TRBD2 matching over 10 bases. Trimming cost V 10 bases and J 8 bases; bases outside gene matches: 23. Germline assignment: CDR1 SGHNT and CDR2 YENEEA. The CDR3 sequence is 18 residues long.

The chain carries TRBV7-9 and TRBJ1-1, with a possible D match to TRBD1 (5 bases). Germline V CDR1 and CDR2: SEHNR, FQNEAQ (reference sequence). The CDR3 is 12 amino acids. The ends were cut back, 1 base at V and 11 bases at J, with 11 bases in the middle. The chain's CDR3 is CASSLVSGAAFF. CDR3 in DNA: TGTGCCAGCAGCTTAGTGTCCGGGGCGGCTTTCTTT.

This chain links TRBV6-5 with TRBJ2-3, with TRBD2 as a possible D gene (7 bases). Germline V gene data show CDR1 as MNHEY and CDR2 as SVGAGI. This CDR3 is 15 amino acids long. V was cut by 6 bases and J by 6 bases, with 19 bases left in between. DNA for the CDR3: TGTGCCAGCAGCCACGGCCTTGGGGGGGCGGATACGCAGTATTTT. Amino acids: CASSHGLGGADTQYF.

The rearrangement uses TRBV3-1 (or the pseudogene TRBV3-2) and TRBJ2-7; 8 positions agree with TRBD2. Germline V gene lookup returns CDR1 LGHDT and CDR2 YNNKEL (reference sequence). CDR3 length equals 16 residues. V was pared by 1 base and J by 2 bases, with 7 bases of the junction left unmatched. The CDR3 sequence is CASSQGWAGGPYEQYV. The CDR3 DNA reads as TGTGCCAGCAGCCAAGGGTGGGCGGGGGGACCCTACGAGCAGTACGTC.

This chain connects TRBV2 to TRBJ2-1, with 8 bases identical to TRBD2. V trimming: 2 bases; J trimming: 1 base; junction bases outside the gene matches: 1. The germline V gene encodes CDR1 SNHLY and CDR2 FYNNEI. CDR3 length equals 15 residues. This chain's CDR3 is CASSETGGSYNEQFF. The DNA for the CDR3 is TGTGCCAGCAGTGAAACGGGGGGGTCCTACAATGAGCAGTTCTTC.

The chain combines TRBV9 with TRBJ1-3; D perhaps matches TRBD1 (6 bases). Germline V gives CDR1 SGDLS, CDR2 YYNGEE. V lost 3 bases and J lost 0, with 10 bases in between. This CDR3 has 15 amino acids. CDR3 sequence reads: CASSGTDRSGNTIYF. Written as DNA, the CDR3 is TGTGCCAGCAGCGGGACAGATCGCTCTGGAAACACCATATATTTT. The variable domain in full, with the rest retrieved from reference TRBV9 and TRBJ1-3, is DSGVTQTPKHLITATGQRVTLRCSPRSGDLSVYWYQQSLDQGLQFLIQYYNGEERAKGNILERFSAQQFPDLHSELNLSSLELGDSALYFCASSGTDRSGNTIYFGEGSWLTVV.

The genes are TRBV5-4 and TRBJ1-1; D gene ambiguous. V gave up 6 bases and J gave up 2 bases, with 11 bases separating them. Germline CDR1 SGHNT, CDR2 YYREEE (reference sequence). The CDR3 sequence is 13 residues long. The CDR3, as DNA: TGTGCCAGCAAAAATTCCATCAACACTGAAGCTTTCTTT. Translating it yields CASKNSINTEAFF. Together with reference TRBV5-4 and TRBJ1-1, the CDR3 gives the full variable domain: ETGVTQSPTHLIKTRGQQVTLRCSSQSGHNTVSWYQQALGQGPQFIFQYYREEENGRGNFPPRFSGLQFPNYSSELNVNALELDDSALYLCASKNSINTEAFFGQGTRLTVV.

The chain couples TRBV7-6 to TRBJ2-1; D gene unclear. V lost 5 bases and J 2 bases, leaving 16 bases between the germline ends. This CDR3 comprises 16 residues. Germline values: CDR1 SGHVS, CDR2 FNYEAQ. The CDR3 sequence is CASSAPPWGAYNEQFF. CDR3 nucleotides: TGTGCCAGCAGCGCCCCCCCTTGGGGTGCCTACAATGAGCAGTTCTTC. Using reference TRBV7-6 and TRBJ2-1 for the parts outside the CDR3, the full variable domain is GAGVSQSPRYKVTKRGQDVALRCDPISGHVSLYWYRQALGQGPEFLTYFNYEAQQDKSGLPNDRFSAERPEGSISTLTIQRTEQRDSAMYRCASSAPPWGAYNEQFFGPGTRLTVL.